This T cell receptor (beta chain) was captured by sequencing in a study of blood T cell repertoires in COVID-19. In its sample, this clone was seen once. Donors of Cohort 3 who recovered were those that had two negative PCRs, clearance, or symptom resolution. Clones were sequenced by immunoSEQ multiplex PCR, and TCRdb holds only the in-frame ones, with some missing. Among 300,000 to 400,000 clones, 88% were seen once, and the ten largest hold more than 0.95%. The receptor was derived from a woman aged 18-29 years who had recovered from COVID-19. The source material was PBMCs or T cells enriched from blood (not recorded which).

The CDR3 here is CASSPRTGDYEQYF. CDR3 DNA: TGTGCCAGCAGCCCTCGGACAGGGGACTACGAGCAGTACTTC. The chain uses TRBV11-2 and TRBJ2-7; 9 nucleotides line up with TRBD1. Trimming cost V 5 bases and J 3 bases; bases outside gene matches: 5. This CDR3 is 14 amino acids long. Germline V gene data show CDR1 as SGHAT and CDR2 as FQNNGV.